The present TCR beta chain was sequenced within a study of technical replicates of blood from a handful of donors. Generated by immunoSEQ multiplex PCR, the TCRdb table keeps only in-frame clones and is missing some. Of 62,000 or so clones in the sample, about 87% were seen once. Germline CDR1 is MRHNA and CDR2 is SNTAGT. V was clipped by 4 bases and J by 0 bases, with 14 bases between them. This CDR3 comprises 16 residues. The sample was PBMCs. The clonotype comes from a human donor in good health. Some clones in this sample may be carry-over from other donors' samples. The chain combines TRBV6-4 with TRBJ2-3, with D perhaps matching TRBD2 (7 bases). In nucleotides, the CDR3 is TGTGCCAGCAGTGTGGAAGGGGGGGATAGCACAGATACGCAGTATTTT. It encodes CASSVEGGDSTDTQYF.